This is a list of T cell receptor beta chains from one sample in a study of early T cells in non-severe SARS-CoV-2 infection. One entry per CDR3 protein results from TCRdb running MiXCR on the 5' RACE reads. The table includes some 91,000 distinct CDR3 sequences, approximately 10% detected once. This sample comprised whole blood, obtained at baseline. Receptor source: an adult who was a healthcare worker with PCR-confirmed SARS-CoV-2 infection or an uninfected control (not recorded which). CDR3s include the opening cysteine and the closing phenylalanine or tryptophan. D genes are given only for firm matches. Only part of the rows carry a size: once, few, many, or a class if the clone is expanded.

TRBV10-1	TRBJ2-7	few	TRBD2	CASSVLAGSYEQYF	TGCGCCAGCAGTGTGCTAGCGGGATCCTACGAGCAGTACTTC
TRBV4-2	TRBJ1-5	many	-	CASSRAGDQPQHF	TGTGCCAGCAGCCGAGCAGGGGATCAGCCCCAGCATTTT
TRBV3-2	TRBJ1-5	many	-	CASSPYYRVNQPQHF	TGTGCCAGCAGCCCCTATTACAGGGTCAATCAGCCCCAGCATTTT
TRBV3-1	TRBJ1-2	-	-	CASSLTTGSRGYTF	TGTGCCAGCAGCCTGACCACAGGGTCGCGAGGCTACACCTTC
TRBV24-1	TRBJ2-3	few	-	CATSDWAPWRGTDTQYF	TGTGCCACCAGTGATTGGGCCCCGTGGAGGGGCACAGATACGCAGTATTTT
TRBV11-2	TRBJ2-7	-	TRBD2	CATKLAGGPTYEQYF	TGTGCCACCAAATTAGCGGGAGGACCTACCTACGAGCAGTACTTC
TRBV20-1	TRBJ2-7	-	-	CSARDPYEQYF	TGCAGTGCTAGAGATCCCTATGAGCAGTACTTC
TRBV19	TRBJ2-1	many	TRBD2	CASRAAGGWSYNEQFF	TGTGCCAGTAGGGCAGCGGGGGGGTGGTCCTACAATGAGCAGTTCTTC
TRBV19	TRBJ1-6	many	-	CASTSAGLGPLHF	TGTGCCAGTACCTCGGCCGGGTTGGGGCCCCTCCACTTT
TRBV6-5	TRBJ2-1	-	TRBD1	CASRLGTGVYNEQFF	TGTGCCAGCAGGCTTGGGACAGGGGTCTACAATGAGCAGTTCTTC
TRBV10-3	TRBJ2-2	few	-	CAISVEGGDTGELFF	TGTGCCATCAGTGTTGAGGGGGGCGACACCGGGGAGCTGTTTTTT
TRBV7-9	TRBJ2-7	-	-	CASSLPPMGRHADSYEQYF	TGTGCCAGCAGCCTACCACCAATGGGGCGGCATGCGGACTCCTACGAGCAGTACTTC
TRBV7-9	TRBJ2-2	-	TRBD2	CASSPPTSGSVTGELFF	TGTGCCAGCAGCCCCCCCACTAGCGGGAGTGTTACCGGGGAGCTGTTTTTT
TRBV11-3	TRBJ2-5	-	-	CASSSGPRETQYF	TGTGCCAGCAGCTCCGGGCCGAGAGAGACCCAGTACTTC
TRBV19	TRBJ1-2	-	TRBD1	CASSNNPGQGTYGYTF	TGTGCCAGTAGTAACAACCCGGGACAGGGGACCTATGGCTACACCTTC
TRBV5-1	TRBJ2-3	-	TRBD1	CASSWGTGPTDTQYF	TGCGCCAGCAGTTGGGGGACAGGGCCCACAGATACGCAGTATTTT
TRBV7-2	TRBJ2-1	-	-	CASSRVRGLPRAVGEQFF	TGTGCCAGCAGCAGGGTTAGGGGACTCCCACGGGCAGTAGGTGAGCAGTTCTTC
TRBV20-1	TRBJ2-4	few	-	CSARGGRGGGNIQYF	TGCAGTGCTAGAGGCGGTCGGGGAGGCGGAAACATTCAGTACTTC
TRBV7-9	TRBJ2-1	-	-	CASSLVLGDYNEQFF	TGTGCCAGCAGCTTAGTGCTCGGGGACTACAATGAGCAGTTCTTC
TRBV24-1	TRBJ2-3	-	TRBD1	CATSDRVDTQYF	TGTGCCACCTCCGACAGGGTTGATACGCAGTATTTT
TRBV25-1	TRBJ2-1	-	-	CASSNLEGVPGQFF	TGTGCCAGCAGCAACCTCGAGGGGGTTCCCGGGCAGTTCTTC
TRBV5-6	TRBJ2-1	few	-	CASSWGGLLGDEQFF	TGTGCCAGCAGCTGGGGTGGGCTTTTAGGCGATGAGCAGTTCTTC
TRBV6-5	TRBJ2-7	few	-	CASSYQISDSSYEQYF	TGTGCCAGCAGTTACCAAATCTCTGATTCCTCCTACGAGCAGTACTTC
TRBV19	TRBJ2-1	many	TRBD1	CASSAGGTGEQFF	TGTGCCAGTAGTGCCGGCGGGACAGGTGAGCAGTTCTTC
TRBV10-3	TRBJ2-2	few	TRBD2	CAISDLTSGATGELFF	TGTGCCATCAGTGACTTAACTAGCGGGGCTACCGGGGAGCTGTTTTTT
TRBV6-1	TRBJ1-2	many	-	CASSSRGSGGYTF	TGTGCCAGCAGTTCCAGGGGATCCGGTGGCTACACCTTC
TRBV5-1	TRBJ1-2	few	-	CASSLDSWGYTF	TGCGCCAGCAGCTTGGACAGTTGGGGCTACACCTTC
TRBV20-1	TRBJ2-1	-	TRBD2	CSAELAGGLNEQFF	TGCAGTGCTGAACTAGCGGGAGGATTGAATGAGCAGTTCTTC
TRBV6-2/TRBV6-3	TRBJ2-2	-	-	CASSYSSGADTGELFF	TGTGCCAGCAGTTACTCTTCCGGGGCAGACACCGGGGAGCTGTTTTTT
TRBV11-2	TRBJ2-1	many	TRBD2	CASSKGPGLAGPSSYNEQFF	TGTGCCAGCAGCAAGGGCCCGGGACTAGCGGGACCTAGCTCCTACAATGAGCAGTTCTTC
TRBV7-3	TRBJ2-7	-	TRBD1	CASSSDPGGYEQYF	TGTGCCAGCAGCTCCGACCCAGGGGGCTACGAGCAGTACTTC
TRBV7-9	TRBJ1-4	-	-	CASSPTNTGEKLFF	TGTGCCAGCAGCCCGACCAATACCGGGGAAAAACTGTTTTTT
TRBV20-1	TRBJ2-7	many	-	CSAREDSDSYEQYF	TGCAGTGCTAGAGAAGATTCGGATTCCTACGAGCAGTACTTC
TRBV11-3	TRBJ2-7	-	TRBD1	CASSSGQPDSEQYF	TGTGCCAGCAGCTCGGGACAGCCAGACAGCGAGCAGTACTTC
TRBV6-2/TRBV6-3	TRBJ2-6	many	-	CASRPLERYSGANVLTF	TGTGCCAGCCGGCCCCTTGAGCGCTACTCTGGGGCCAACGTCCTGACTTTC
TRBV20-1	TRBJ2-1	few	TRBD1	CSARDYRGAGEQFF	TGCAGTGCTAGAGACTACAGGGGTGCGGGTGAGCAGTTCTTC
TRBV7-2	TRBJ2-3	many	-	CASRPRGASDTQYF	TGTGCCAGCAGACCTAGGGGGGCCTCAGATACGCAGTATTTT
TRBV5-1	TRBJ1-2	many	-	CASSLGTQGLYGYTF	TGCGCCAGCAGCTTGGGGACCCAGGGACTCTATGGCTACACCTTC
TRBV27	TRBJ2-1	-	-	CASSLQGGSYNEQFF	TGTGCCAGCAGTTTACAGGGGGGTTCCTACAATGAGCAGTTCTTC
TRBV29-1	TRBJ2-3	-	-	CSAGITDTQYF	TGCAGCGCCGGCATCACGGATACGCAGTATTTT
TRBV20-1	TRBJ2-7	-	-	CSASQGHEQYF	TGCAGTGCGAGTCAGGGACACGAGCAGTACTTC
TRBV3-1	TRBJ2-7	-	TRBD2	CASRSLGTNSYEQYF	TGTGCCAGCAGGTCCCTGGGGACTAACTCCTACGAGCAGTACTTC
TRBV3-1	TRBJ2-7	-	-	CASSQGTRGEQYF	TGTGCCAGCAGCCAAGGGACGCGGGGAGAGCAGTACTTC
TRBV5-4	TRBJ2-5	-	TRBD2	CASSLGASGGETQYF	TGTGCCAGCAGCTTGGGCGCTAGCGGGGGGGAGACCCAGTACTTC
TRBV27	TRBJ1-1	many	TRBD1	CASSLWAGTGVGLAFF	TGTGCCAGCAGTCTTTGGGCAGGGACAGGGGTAGGGCTGGCTTTCTTT
TRBV3-1	TRBJ2-7	-	-	CASSQGSLSEQYF	TGTGCCAGCAGCCAAGGTTCTCTCTCCGAGCAGTACTTC
TRBV7-9	TRBJ2-3	few	-	CARLEGGRSTDTQYF	TGTGCCAGACTCGAGGGGGGACGGTCTACAGATACGCAGTATTTT
TRBV5-6	TRBJ1-5	few	-	CASSPGDNQPQHF	TGTGCCAGCAGCCCCGGTGATAATCAGCCCCAGCATTTT
TRBV19	TRBJ1-5	few	-	CASTAGNQPQHF	TGTGCCAGTACGGCGGGGAATCAGCCCCAGCATTTT
TRBV3-1	TRBJ2-2	-	-	CASSNRGGRTGELFF	TGTGCCAGCAGCAATCGCGGGGGCAGGACCGGGGAGCTGTTTTTT
TRBV5-1	TRBJ2-7	many	TRBD1	CASSSSRTGSYEQYF	TGCGCCAGCAGCTCTAGCCGGACAGGGTCCTACGAGCAGTACTTC
TRBV28	TRBJ2-3	many	-	CASTVSTDTQYF	TGTGCCAGCACAGTCTCCACAGATACGCAGTATTTT
TRBV7-9	TRBJ1-2	-	-	CASSSTTGDGYTF	TGTGCCAGCAGCTCAACCACAGGAGATGGCTACACCTTC
TRBV11-2	TRBJ1-2	few	-	CASSLDPLDSYNYGYTF	TGTGCCAGCAGCTTAGACCCGCTGGACAGTTATAACTATGGCTACACCTTC